The 27 T cell receptor beta chains given below trace back to one sample, sequenced in a study of blood T cell repertoires in COVID-19. Clones were read by immunoSEQ multiplex PCR, and TCRdb kept only the in-frame ones, dropping some. The sample records roughly 130,000 clones, under 85% being singletons. The sequencing input was peripheral blood. The source is a man aged 40-49 years with active or convalescent COVID-19.

This clone was counted a single time. The chain couples TRBV6-6 to TRBJ2-2, with a possible D match to TRBD2 (5 bases). The CDR3 contains 14 residues. With 10 bases removed from V and 2 bases from J, the gap between germline ends came to 14 bases. CDR1 and CDR2 from the germline V gene are MNHNY and SVGAGI (reference sequence). The CDR3 DNA is TGTGCCACCGTTCCCACGGGAAACACCGGGGAGCTGTTTTTT. As protein: CATVPTGNTGELFF.

This chain uses TRBV5-1 with TRBJ2-7; D possibly corresponds to TRBD1 (5 bases). The CDR3 has 14 amino acids. Trimming left V 0 bases short and J 5 bases short, with 12 bases between. Germline-derived CDR1 and CDR2 are SGHRS and YFSETQ. Here the CDR3 DNA reads TGCGCCAGCAGCTTGGAGCAGGGTTTGCACGAGCAGTACTTC. Its translation is CASSLEQGLHEQYF. Using reference TRBV5-1 and TRBJ2-7 for the parts outside the CDR3, the full variable domain is KAGVTQTPRYLIKTRGQQVTLSCSPISGHRSVSWYQQTPGQGLQFLFEYFSETQRNKGNFPGRFSGRQFSNSRSEMNVSTLELGDSALYLCASSLEQGLHEQYFGPGTRLTVT.

The CDR3: CASSLTGTGGSQGYTF. The CDR3 DNA reads as TGTGCCAGCAGCTTGACCGGGACAGGGGGTTCGCAGGGCTACACCTTC. V and J are TRBV5-6 and TRBJ1-2; TRBD1 agrees at 11 bases. CDR1 is SGHDT, CDR2 YYEEEE, per germline. This CDR3 has 16 residues. Losses at the gene ends were 1 base for V and 8 bases for J; bases not matched to a gene: 10.

This CDR3 reads CASSPKPGSSGDTNTGELFF. DNA for the CDR3: TGTGCCAGCAGCCCAAAGCCGGGTTCTAGCGGGGATACGAACACCGGGGAGCTGTTTTTT. The gene calls are TRBV21-1 and TRBJ2-2; the D call TRBD2 from the table was never checked on the DNA. TRBV21-1 is an annotated pseudogene. The CDR3 contains 20 residues.

The genes are TRBV7-2 and TRBJ2-5, with D possibly matching TRBD1 (6 bases). The CDR3 covers 13 residues. Germline loops: CDR1 SGHTA, CDR2 FQGNSA. Trimming cost V 4 bases and J 5 bases, with 11 bases left between them. This CDR3 is CASSSSGGETQYF. In DNA form, the CDR3 reads TGTGCCAGCAGCTCCTCTGGGGGCGAGACCCAGTACTTC.

The rearrangement links TRBV5-1 to TRBJ2-3; TRBD2 agrees at 9 bases. The V and J ends lost 3 bases and 6 bases, in that order; junction bases with no gene match: 11. The germline V gene encodes CDR1 SGHRS and CDR2 YFSETQ. The CDR3 extends over 16 amino acids. In DNA form, the CDR3 reads TGCGCCAGCAGCTCTCAGGATGGGCGGGGGGGCGATACGCAGTATTTT. This sequence encodes CASSSQDGRGGDTQYF.

The chain is built from TRBV24-1 and TRBJ2-1; perhaps TRBD2 as D (6 bases). CDR3 length: 13 amino acids. V gave up 1 base and J gave up 8 bases, with 8 bases separating them. Germline assignment: CDR1 KGHDR and CDR2 SFDVKD. DNA for the CDR3: TGTGCCACCAGTGATTTCCCTAGCGATGAGCAGTTCTTC. Translation gives CATSDFPSDEQFF.

This clone showed up just a few times. The chain is built from TRBV6-5 and TRBJ2-7; TRBD1 agrees at 7 bases. The CDR3 runs 13 residues. Germline CDR1 reads MNHEY; CDR2 reads SVGAGI. The V segment lost 8 bases and the J segment 3 bases; nucleotides outside the gene matches: 7. The CDR3 loop reads CASEDRDSYEQYF. CDR3 coding DNA: TGTGCCAGCGAAGATCGGGACAGCTACGAGCAGTACTTC.

V and J are TRBV9 and TRBJ1-1; D is ambiguous. Germline CDR1 and CDR2: SGDLS and YYNGEE. Trimming removed 1 base at V and 3 bases at J, with 7 bases between. The CDR3 contains 13 residues. In DNA form, the CDR3 reads TGTGCCAGCAGCGTACTTGAGGACACTGAAGCTTTCTTT. This sequence encodes CASSVLEDTEAFF.

This chain joins TRBV11-2 and TRBJ2-3; possibly TRBD2 for D (6 bases). Germline CDR1 SGHAT, CDR2 FQNNGV. The CDR3 covers 16 residues. The V end was cut by 1 base, the J end by 2 bases, with 13 bases between. The CDR3 spells CASSLVPGGLTDTQYF. CDR3 DNA sequence: TGTGCCAGCAGCTTAGTCCCCGGGGGTCTCACAGATACGCAGTATTTT. The full variable domain, with the rest looked up from reference TRBV11-2 and TRBJ2-3, is EAGVAQSPRYKIIEKRQSVAFWCNPISGHATLYWYQQILGQGPKLLIQFQNNGVVDDSQLPKDRFSAERLKGVDSTLKIQPAKLEDSAVYLCASSLVPGGLTDTQYFGPGTRLTVL.

The V gene is TRBV4-1, the J gene TRBJ1-4; 11 bases are a match to TRBD1. Germline V gene lookup returns CDR1 MGHRA and CDR2 YSYEKL. Trimming took 4 bases from V and 7 from J; bases not matched to a gene: 11. This CDR3 is built from 17 residues. The CDR3 coding sequence is TGCGCCAGCAGCCTAAACTTCCGGGACAGGGGGTTTGAAAAACTGTTTTTT. As protein: CASSLNFRDRGFEKLFF.

This clone was recorded once. V is TRBV4-1 and J is TRBJ1-1; weak D call: TRBD1 (5 bases). This CDR3 is 14 amino acids long. Germline CDR1 reads MGHRA; CDR2 reads YSYEKL. Trimming pared 0 bases from V and 8 bases from J, leaving 13 bases between. This CDR3 reads CASSQEGLRGEAFF. CDR3 DNA sequence: TGCGCCAGCAGCCAAGAGGGGTTAAGGGGAGAAGCTTTCTTT.

This clone was seen a single time. The rearrangement links TRBV3-1 (or the pseudogene TRBV3-2) to TRBJ2-7; possible D gene TRBD2, 5 bases. Germline V lookup: CDR1 LGHDT, CDR2 YNNKEL (reference sequence). The CDR3 has 15 amino acids. Trimming shortened V by 4 bases and J by 6 bases, and 19 bases separated the two germline ends. CDR3 in amino acids: CASSPTDSSRVEQYF. The CDR3 region has the DNA TGTGCCAGCAGCCCTACGGATTCTTCGAGGGTCGAGCAGTACTTC.

The chain links TRBV2 to TRBJ2-3; TRBD2 aligns across 7 bases. Germline V gene data show CDR1 as SNHLY and CDR2 as FYNNEI. V shed 10 bases and J 0 bases; nucleotides not matched to a gene: 7. The CDR3 is made up of 14 amino acids. CDR3 protein: CATSSGASTDTQYF. Written as DNA, the CDR3 is TGTGCCACCTCGAGCGGGGCTAGCACAGATACGCAGTATTTT.

A few counts support this clone. The rearrangement joins TRBV11-2 to TRBJ1-3; the D gene is possibly TRBD1 (5 bases). Between the trimmed V and J ends, which lost 5 bases and 11 bases, there was a span of 16 bases. CDR1 SGHAT and CDR2 FQNNGV come from the germline V gene. The CDR3 has 13 amino acids. In DNA form, the CDR3 reads TGTGCCAGCAGCCCATCGACAGTCGAGCCCATATATTTT. Translation: CASSPSTVEPIYF.

The chain joins TRBV2 to TRBJ1-5, with 8 bases matching TRBD1. The trim removed 8 bases at V and 4 bases at J, leaving 7 bases unmatched. The CDR3 totals 14 residues. From germline, CDR1 is SNHLY and CDR2 FYNNEI. The CDR3 protein is CASRFDRGNQPQHF. As DNA, the CDR3 is TGTGCCAGCCGCTTCGACAGGGGAAATCAGCCCCAGCATTTT.

The rearrangement joins TRBV7-9 to TRBJ1-1, with TRBD1 matching over 9 bases. Germline V gives CDR1 SEHNR, CDR2 FQNEAQ (reference sequence). J lost 4 bases, V lost 5 bases, and 5 bases had no gene match. The CDR3 runs 14 residues. The CDR3 nucleotides read TGTGCCAGCAGCCTACAGGGGGCCACCACTGAAGCTTTCTTT. Amino acid sequence: CASSLQGATTEAFF.

In its sample, this clone was seen a few times. In DNA, the CDR3 is TGCGCCAGCAGCTTGGGGGACAGTTTTGAAAAACTGTTTTTT. Its translation: CASSLGDSFEKLFF. The rearrangement links TRBV5-1 to TRBJ1-4; 7 nucleotides line up with TRBD1. This CDR3 has 14 residues. V shed 0 bases, J shed 7 bases, and the junction held 3 bases outside the gene matches. Per the germline V gene, CDR1 is SGHRS and CDR2 is YFSETQ.

This chain links TRBV6-5 with TRBJ2-6; maybe TRBD2 (5 bases). In germline, CDR1 is MNHEY, CDR2 SVGAGI. This CDR3 contains 15 residues. Trimming stripped 0 bases from V and 3 bases from J, with 6 bases between. CDR3 in DNA: TGTGCCAGCAGTTACTCAAGCGGTGGGGCCAACGTCCTGACTTTC. This sequence encodes CASSYSSGGANVLTF.

V gene TRBV7-2 combines with J gene TRBJ2-3; D perhaps matches TRBD2 (7 bases). Looked up from germline, CDR1 is SGHTA and CDR2 is FQGNSA. V lost 5 bases and J lost 7, with 16 bases in between. The CDR3 runs 14 residues. CDR3 sequence: CASSGRGAPYTQYF. As DNA, the CDR3 is TGTGCCAGCAGCGGTCGGGGGGCCCCCTATACGCAGTATTTT. Supplemented by reference TRBV7-2 and TRBJ2-3, the full variable domain reads GAGVSQSPSNKVTEKGKDVELRCDPISGHTALYWYRQSLGQGLEFLIYFQGNSAPDKSGLPSDRFSAERTGGSVSTLTIQRTQQEDSAVYLCASSGRGAPYTQYFGPGTRLTVL.

V usage is TRBV3-1 (or the pseudogene TRBV3-2) and J usage is TRBJ2-5; tentative D call: TRBD2 (7 bases). V was pared by 0 bases and J by 5 bases, with 13 bases between. Germline CDR1 LGHDT, CDR2 YNNKEL (reference sequence). CDR3 size: 15 residues. CDR3 loop: CASSQESGGWETQYF. The DNA of the CDR3 is TGTGCCAGCAGCCAAGAGTCGGGGGGCTGGGAGACCCAGTACTTC.

The genes are TRBV7-8 and TRBJ2-2; TRBD2 aligns across 8 bases. Germline loops: CDR1 SGHVS, CDR2 FQNEAQ. This CDR3 region has 16 residues. The junction had 6 bases not matched to a gene; V was cut back by 0 bases and J by 6 bases. The CDR3 loop is CASSLAGVSGAGELFF. In DNA, the CDR3 is TGTGCCAGCAGCTTAGCGGGGGTTAGCGGGGCCGGGGAGCTGTTTTTT.

The gene calls are TRBV19 and TRBJ2-1; maybe TRBD1 (6 bases). The CDR3 is 14 residues long. Trimming took 8 bases from V and 4 from J, leaving 15 bases between them. Looked up from germline, CDR1 is LNHDA and CDR2 is SQIVND (reference sequence). For the CDR3, the DNA is TGTGCCAGTTCAGGGGCTACGATATACAATGAGCAGTTCTTC. Translation gives CASSGATIYNEQFF.

The chain's CDR3 is CATSDSGTGMNEQFF. CDR3 bases: TGTGCCACCAGTGATTCCGGGACAGGGATGAATGAGCAGTTCTTC. This rearrangement joins TRBV24-1 to TRBJ2-1, with 9 bases lining up with TRBD1. V lost 2 bases, J lost 7 bases, and 5 bases stayed unmatched. Germline values: CDR1 KGHDR, CDR2 SFDVKD. The CDR3 spans 15 residues.

This rearrangement joins TRBV6-1 to TRBJ1-2, with D possibly TRBD1 on 6 matching bases. The CDR3 is 13 residues long. V was trimmed by 3 bases and J by 8 bases, leaving 13 bases between them. The V gene's germline CDR1 is MNHNS and CDR2 SASEGT. CDR3 nucleotides: TGTGCCAGCAGTGACAGTACAGGGTACGGCTACACCTTC. It codes for CASSDSTGYGYTF.

This chain links TRBV5-1 with TRBJ1-3; 8 bases fit TRBD1. Germline V lookup: CDR1 SGHRS, CDR2 YFSETQ. V trimming: 3 bases; J trimming: 0 bases; junction bases outside the gene matches: 8. The CDR3 spans 17 residues. CDR3 protein: CASSSTGGVSSGNTIYF. The CDR3 nucleotides read TGCGCCAGCAGCTCTACAGGGGGAGTGAGCTCTGGAAACACCATATATTTT.

The chain has TRBV10-3 and TRBJ2-5; 8 bases match TRBD1. Looked up from germline, CDR1 is ENHRY and CDR2 is SYGVKD. The J segment lost 2 bases and the V segment lost 2 bases, leaving 7 bases of the junction unmatched. CDR3 size: 16 residues. The chain's CDR3 is CAISEPLGQAQETQYF. The CDR3 coding sequence is TGTGCCATCAGTGAGCCCTTGGGACAGGCACAAGAGACCCAGTACTTC.